The 17 T cell receptor beta chains in this list originate from one sample, sequenced in a study of shared clonotypes between healthy human individuals. Measured with immunoSEQ multiplex PCR; TCRdb has only the in-frame clones, and not every one. The top ten clones hold 0.95% to 1.5% of a sample with about 2 million clones, 85% to 95% of them seen once. CD45RO-negative cells were positively selected for CCR7, leaving out terminally differentiated effector memory CD45RA+ cells. The specimen was naive CD8+ T cells sorted from blood. The receptors were gathered from a young man in good health.

For this clone: The same CDR3 arises from other DNA sequences in this sample as well. The chain recombines TRBV4-3 with TRBJ2-7; D remains ambiguous. The germline CDR1 and CDR2 sequences are LGHNA and YSLEER. Trimming pared 0 bases from V and 3 bases from J, leaving 6 bases between. The CDR3 has 13 residues. CDR3 coding DNA: TGCGCCAGCAGCCAAGACTTGGACTACGAGCAGTACTTC. It yields the protein CASSQDLDYEQYF.

CDR3 sequence reads: CASSLGSGGEQYF. Here the CDR3 DNA reads TGTGCCAGCAGCTTAGGTTCGGGTGGCGAGCAGTACTTC. The chain carries TRBV7-3 and TRBJ2-7; no firm D call. The CDR3 contains 13 residues. In germline, CDR1 is SGHTA, CDR2 FQGTGA. V was pared by 2 bases and J by 6 bases, with 11 bases between.

V is TRBV28 and J is TRBJ1-4; TRBD1 is a possible D gene (6 bases). Germline CDR1 is MDHEN and CDR2 is SYDVKM. V lost 8 bases and J lost 1, with 14 bases in between. The CDR3 is made up of 15 amino acids. The CDR3 reads CASGPGQLTNEKLFF. The CDR3 DNA follows: TGTGCCAGCGGGCCGGGACAACTAACTAATGAAAAACTGTTTTTT.

The chain uses TRBV10-3 and TRBJ1-1; D not certain. The CDR3 sequence is 11 residues long. The V gene's germline CDR1 is ENHRY and CDR2 SYGVKD. Trimming left V 3 bases short and J 11 bases short, with 10 bases between. The CDR3, as DNA: TGTGCCATCAGTGAAGGGCAGGTGGCTTTCTTT. Its protein is CAISEGQVAFF.

The J gene is TRBJ2-2, the V gene TRBV7-8; D is possibly TRBD1 or TRBD2 (5 bases each). The CDR3 loop spans 18 amino acids. Per the germline V gene, CDR1 is SGHVS and CDR2 is FQNEAQ. The V and J ends lost 5 bases and 0 bases respectively, with 19 bases between them. In DNA, the CDR3 is TGTGCCAGCAGCCAAGGGACGGCGATTTACGCGAACACCGGGGAGCTGTTTTTT. This translates into CASSQGTAIYANTGELFF.

V is TRBV6-1 and J is TRBJ1-1; D is uncertain. V dropped 1 base and J dropped 0 bases, with 12 bases sitting between them. The CDR3 length is 16 residues. The germline V gene encodes CDR1 MNHNS and CDR2 SASEGT. Here the CDR3 DNA reads TGTGCCAGCAGTGAAGGGGGAGGCCATATGAACACTGAAGCTTTCTTT. Encoded protein: CASSEGGGHMNTEAFF.

This clone was seen a few times. This chain links TRBV14 with TRBJ2-1; D gene ambiguous. With 4 bases removed from V and 1 base from J, the gap between germline ends came to 8 bases. This CDR3 is built from 14 residues. Germline lookup yields CDR1 SGHDN and CDR2 FVKESK. The CDR3 loop is CASSPWGSYNEQFF. The CDR3 nucleotides read TGTGCCAGCAGCCCCTGGGGTTCCTACAATGAGCAGTTCTTC.

V gene TRBV12-5 combines with J gene TRBJ1-1, with 7 bases aligning to TRBD1. The J segment lost 3 bases and the V segment lost 0 bases, leaving 13 bases of the junction unmatched. Germline V gives CDR1 LGHNT, CDR2 FRNRAP. CDR3 length equals 18 residues. The CDR3 DNA reads TGTGCTAGTGGTTTGGTAGGACAGGTGGTGGTGGGAGACACTGAAGCTTTCTTT. This translates into CASGLVGQVVVGDTEAFF.

The CDR3 protein is CASSMKSAFTDTQYF. The CDR3 bases are TGTGCCAGTAGCATGAAAAGCGCTTTCACAGATACGCAGTATTTT. The rearrangement uses TRBV19 and TRBJ2-3; D unclear. Germline values: CDR1 LNHDA, CDR2 SQIVND (reference sequence). Between the trimmed V and J ends, which lost 6 bases and 2 bases, there was a span of 15 bases. The CDR3 contains 15 residues.

J is TRBJ2-2 and V is TRBV7-9, with D hard to call. Germline lookup yields CDR1 SEHNR and CDR2 FQNEAQ (reference sequence). CDR3 size: 14 residues. The germline V and J ends were trimmed by 2 bases and 4 bases, with 8 bases remaining between them. The chain's CDR3 is CASSLKFATGELFF. DNA of the CDR3: TGTGCCAGCAGCTTAAAGTTCGCCACCGGGGAGCTGTTTTTT.

The chain uses TRBV9 and TRBJ2-1; D remains ambiguous. Germline assignment: CDR1 SGDLS and CDR2 YYNGEE. Trimming cost V 0 bases and J 5 bases, with 9 bases left between them. The CDR3 spans 14 residues. This CDR3 is CASSVAWGNNEQFF. As DNA, the CDR3 is TGTGCCAGCAGCGTAGCTTGGGGAAACAATGAGCAGTTCTTC.

V gene TRBV6-5 combines with J gene TRBJ2-1, with a tentative D call TRBD2 (5 bases). Germline lookup yields CDR1 MNHEY and CDR2 SVGAGI. Trimming removed 2 bases at V and 10 bases at J, with 18 bases between. The CDR3 covers 15 residues. The CDR3 reads CASSYEGVGSAEQFF. The CDR3 region has the DNA TGTGCCAGCAGTTACGAGGGCGTGGGAAGTGCGGAGCAGTTCTTC.

The V and J genes are TRBV9 and TRBJ2-3, with 15 bases matching TRBD2. V shed 3 bases and J 5 bases; nucleotides not matched to a gene: 4. The CDR3 extends over 16 amino acids. The germline V gene has CDR1 SGDLS and CDR2 YYNGEE. CDR3 sequence (DNA): TGTGCCAGCAGCGAAGGACTAGCGGGAGGGCAAGATACGCAGTATTTT. It specifies CASSEGLAGGQDTQYF.

The CDR3: CASSLVGGQPQHF. The CDR3 nucleotides are TGTGCCAGCAGCTTGGTGGGGGGTCAGCCCCAGCATTTT. This chain connects TRBV5-6 to TRBJ1-5; possibly TRBD1 for D (5 bases). The germline V and J ends were trimmed by 0 bases and 6 bases, with 7 bases remaining between them. This CDR3 region has 13 residues. Germline loops: CDR1 SGHDT, CDR2 YYEEEE.

The chain joins TRBV5-1 to TRBJ1-2; the D gene is possibly TRBD1 (5 bases). The CDR3 length is 15 residues. Deletions cut 7 bases from V and 3 bases from J, with 19 bases between. Germline V lookup: CDR1 SGHRS, CDR2 YFSETQ. CDR3: CASRPSGLLDYGYTF. CDR3 bases: TGCGCCAGCCGCCCGTCGGGACTATTGGACTATGGCTACACCTTC.

The chain links TRBV9 to TRBJ1-1; 8 bases map to TRBD1. J lost 4 bases, V lost 3 bases, and 5 bases had no gene match. Germline values: CDR1 SGDLS, CDR2 YYNGEE. CDR3 size: 14 residues. CDR3 in DNA: TGTGCCAGCAGCGAGACCACAGGGGGCACTGAAGCTTTCTTT. Translation gives CASSETTGGTEAFF.

The CDR3 loop is CASSAWGHQNTEAFF. CDR3 in DNA: TGTGCCAGCAGCGCCTGGGGACACCAGAACACTGAAGCTTTCTTT. V is TRBV13 and J is TRBJ1-1; perhaps TRBD1 as D (6 bases). The CDR3 spans 15 residues. The germline V gene has CDR1 PRHDT and CDR2 FYEKMQ (reference sequence). V dropped 5 bases and J dropped 1 base, with 14 bases sitting between them. The full variable domain, in which reference TRBV13 and TRBJ1-1 provide the parts outside the CDR3, is AAGVIQSPRHLIKEKRETATLKCYPIPRHDTVYWYQQGPGQDPQFLISFYEKMQSDKGSIPDRFSAQQFSDYHSELNMSSLELGDSALYFCASSAWGHQNTEAFFGQGTRLTVV.